This T cell receptor beta chain was identified in a study of early T cells in non-severe SARS-CoV-2 infection. The V end was cut by 9 bases, the J end by 0 bases, with 15 bases between. Germline V lookup: CDR1 SNHLY, CDR2 FYNNEI. The CDR3 runs 14 residues. One entry per CDR3 protein, called by TCRdb with MiXCR from the 5' RACE reads. This table holds approximately 77,000 distinct CDR3 sequences, 12% found once. This clonotype was detected a few times. The sequencing sample was made of whole blood. This receptor was identified in an adult who was a healthcare worker with PCR-confirmed SARS-CoV-2 infection or an uninfected control (not recorded which). The chain is built from TRBV2 and TRBJ2-7; D may be TRBD1 (5 bases). CDR3 coding DNA: TGTGCCAGTCACAACAGGCAAAGCTCCTACGAGCAGTACTTC. Amino acids: CASHNRQSSYEQYF.